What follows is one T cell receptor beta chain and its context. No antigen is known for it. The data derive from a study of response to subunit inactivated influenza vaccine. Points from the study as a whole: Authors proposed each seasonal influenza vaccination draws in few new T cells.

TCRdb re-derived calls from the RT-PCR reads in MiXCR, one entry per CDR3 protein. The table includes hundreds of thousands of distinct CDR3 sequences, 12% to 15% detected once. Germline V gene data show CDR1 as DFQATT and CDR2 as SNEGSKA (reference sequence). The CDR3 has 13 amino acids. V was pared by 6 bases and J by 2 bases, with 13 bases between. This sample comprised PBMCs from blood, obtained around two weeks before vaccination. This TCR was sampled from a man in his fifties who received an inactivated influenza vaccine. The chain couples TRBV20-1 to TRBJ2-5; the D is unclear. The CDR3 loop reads CSAKRTVQETQYF. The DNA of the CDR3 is TGCAGTGCCAAGAGAACAGTGCAAGAGACCCAGTACTTC.